These T cell receptor beta chains were read from a single sample in a study of shared clonotypes between healthy human individuals. Using immunoSEQ multiplex PCR, the repertoire was profiled, and TCRdb retains in-frame clones only, with some absent. The sample has over 2 million clones, roughly 96% seen once. Material for sequencing was naive CD4+ T cells sorted from blood. The origin of the receptors is a man in his late teens or twenties in good health. CDR3s include the opening cysteine and the closing phenylalanine or tryptophan. A D gene is named only where the DNA matches it firmly. Size tells how often a clone was seen (once, few, many) or the class of an expanded clone, and some rows leave it out.

abundance	d_gene	v_gene	CDR3aa
NA	TRBD1	TRBV4-1	CASSQDHRGVRETQYF
NA	NA	TRBV18	CASSLGEQVSGNTIYF
NA	TRBD1	TRBV19	CASSTPGQGLWSTEAFF
once	NA	TRBV11-2	CASRSTGTYNEQFF
once	NA	TRBV30	CAWSLRGGVDEKLFF
NA	TRBD1	TRBV28	CASRPAQGYTGELFF
NA	TRBD2	TRBV7-2	CASSPRTSGYYTDTQYF
NA	TRBD1	TRBV30	CAWSVRDRGRSNEKLFF
NA	NA	TRBV6-6	CASSYYRAAYEQYF
NA	NA	TRBV10-3	CAISAANTEAFF
NA	NA	TRBV9	CASSVVQIREKLFF
NA	TRBD1	TRBV19	CASRETGQGGSPLHF
once	NA	TRBV5-4	CASSPSLGRTYEQYF
once	TRBD2	TRBV7-8	CASSSPSSGRALGEQYF
NA	TRBD2	TRBV7-9	CASSILSGSNYEQYF
NA	NA	TRBV30	CAWGGFYEQYF
NA	NA	TRBV29-1	CSSNRVGETQYF
few	TRBD1	TRBV19	CASSTRDRGSTGELFF
NA	NA	TRBV5-6	CASSWRDRAPSGANVLTF
NA	NA	TRBV27	CASSLEGLPNTEAFF
NA	TRBD2	TRBV6-1	CASISPPSGDYEQYF
NA	NA	TRBV23-1	CASGRSETSYEQYF
NA	TRBD1	TRBV9	CASSAGTGSPDTQYF
NA	TRBD1	TRBV4-1	CASRRTGDNEQFF
NA	NA	TRBV5-4	CASSAQGYYGYTF
once	TRBD1	TRBV27	CASSHPGQGEGYTF
NA	NA	TRBV7-2	CASSLGEGVYSNQPQHF
NA	NA	TRBV5-6	CASSLVHRVNTGELFF
NA	NA	TRBV25-1	CASSPLAAPSYEQYF
NA	NA	TRBV6-5	CASSYYREAEAFF
NA	NA	TRBV28	CASTLGGLYEQYF
NA	NA	TRBV2	CASSEFTVDGYTF
NA	NA	TRBV29-1	CSVGYNEQFF
NA	NA	TRBV11-2	CASSSRRGDRVRSYGYTF
NA	NA	TRBV14	CASSLIGSGNTIYF
NA	NA	TRBV30	CAWSVGGTPPQHF
NA	NA	TRBV5-4	CASSPQVGGGNEQFF
NA	TRBD1	TRBV18	CASSRRQGGGTEAFF
NA	NA	TRBV1	CTSSRLAGGCSYEQYF
NA	TRBD2	TRBV2	CASRLSGGPLEQYF
NA	TRBD2	TRBV5-1	CASSLDTSGSGEQYF
NA	NA	TRBV20-1	CSAPDYGYTF
once	NA	TRBV5-1	CASSLVQGVGELFF
NA	TRBD1	TRBV5-4	CASSESGTGTDTQYF
NA	TRBD2	TRBV29-1	CSVGGLAGGEQFF
NA	NA	TRBV6-1	CASSVPPMNTEAFF
NA	NA	TRBV27	CASSLFGRDNEKLFF
NA	NA	TRBV6-6	CASSYAGAAGNTIYF
NA	NA	TRBV6-1	CASSEGQTYTEAFF
once	TRBD1	TRBV5-1	CASSSVGTGGAETQYF